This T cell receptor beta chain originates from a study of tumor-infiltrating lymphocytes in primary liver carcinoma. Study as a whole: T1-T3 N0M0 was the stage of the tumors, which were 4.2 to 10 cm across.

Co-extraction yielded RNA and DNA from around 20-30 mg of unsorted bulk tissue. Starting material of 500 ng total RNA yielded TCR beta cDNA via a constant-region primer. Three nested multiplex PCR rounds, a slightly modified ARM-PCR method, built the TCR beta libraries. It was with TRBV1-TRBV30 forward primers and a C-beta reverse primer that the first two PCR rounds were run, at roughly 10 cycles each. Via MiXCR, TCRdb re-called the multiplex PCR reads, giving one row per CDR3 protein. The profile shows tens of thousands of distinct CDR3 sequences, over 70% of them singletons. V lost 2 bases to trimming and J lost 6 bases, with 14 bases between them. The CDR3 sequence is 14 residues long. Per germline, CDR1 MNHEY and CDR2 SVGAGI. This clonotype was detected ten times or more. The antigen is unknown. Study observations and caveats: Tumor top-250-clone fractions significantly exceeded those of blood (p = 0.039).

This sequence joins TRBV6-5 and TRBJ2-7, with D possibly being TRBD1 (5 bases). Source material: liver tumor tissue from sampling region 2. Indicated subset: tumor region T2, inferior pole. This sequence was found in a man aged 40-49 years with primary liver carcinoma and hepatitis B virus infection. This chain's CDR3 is CASSYGRAHGEQYF. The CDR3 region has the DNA TGTGCCAGCAGTTACGGCAGGGCTCACGGCGAGCAGTACTTC.